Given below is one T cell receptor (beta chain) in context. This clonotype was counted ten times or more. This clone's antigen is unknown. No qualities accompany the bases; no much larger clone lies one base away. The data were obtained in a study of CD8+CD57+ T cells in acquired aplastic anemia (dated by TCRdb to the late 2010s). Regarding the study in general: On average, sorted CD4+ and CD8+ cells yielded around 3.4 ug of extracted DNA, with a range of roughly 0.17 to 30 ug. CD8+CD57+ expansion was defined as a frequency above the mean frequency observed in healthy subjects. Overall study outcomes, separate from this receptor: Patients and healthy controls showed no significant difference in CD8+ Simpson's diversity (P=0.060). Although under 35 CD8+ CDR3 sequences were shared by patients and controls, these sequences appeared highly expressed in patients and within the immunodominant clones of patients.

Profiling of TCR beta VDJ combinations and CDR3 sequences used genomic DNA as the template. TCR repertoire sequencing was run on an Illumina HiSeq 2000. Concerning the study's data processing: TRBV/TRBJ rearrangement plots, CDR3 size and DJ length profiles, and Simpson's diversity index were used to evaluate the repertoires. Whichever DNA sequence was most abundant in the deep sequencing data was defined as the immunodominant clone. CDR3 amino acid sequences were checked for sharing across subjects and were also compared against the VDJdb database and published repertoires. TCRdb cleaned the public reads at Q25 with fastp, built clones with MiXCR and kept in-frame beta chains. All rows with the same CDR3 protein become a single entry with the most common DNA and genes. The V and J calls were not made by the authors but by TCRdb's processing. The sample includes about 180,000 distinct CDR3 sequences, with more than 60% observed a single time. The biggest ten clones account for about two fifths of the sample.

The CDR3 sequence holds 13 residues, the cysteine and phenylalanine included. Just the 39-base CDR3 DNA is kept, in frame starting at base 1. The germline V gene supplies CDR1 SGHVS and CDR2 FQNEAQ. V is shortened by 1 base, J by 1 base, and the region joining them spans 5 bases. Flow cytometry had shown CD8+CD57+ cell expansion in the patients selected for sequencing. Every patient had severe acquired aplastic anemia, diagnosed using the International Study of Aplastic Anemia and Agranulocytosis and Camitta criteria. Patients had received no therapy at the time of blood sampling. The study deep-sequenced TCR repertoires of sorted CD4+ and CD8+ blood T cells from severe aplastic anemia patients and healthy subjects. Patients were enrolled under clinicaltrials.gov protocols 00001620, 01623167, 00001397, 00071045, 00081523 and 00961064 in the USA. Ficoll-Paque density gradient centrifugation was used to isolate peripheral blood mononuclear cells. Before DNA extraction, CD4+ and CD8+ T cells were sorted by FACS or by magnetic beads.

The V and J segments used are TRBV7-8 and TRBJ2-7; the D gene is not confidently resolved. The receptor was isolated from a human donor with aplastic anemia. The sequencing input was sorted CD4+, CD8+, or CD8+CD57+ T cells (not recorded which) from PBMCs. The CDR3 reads CASSLGKSYEQYF. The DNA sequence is TGTGCCAGCAGCTTAGGCAAATCCTACGAGCAGTACTTC.